This TCR beta chain came from a study of CXCR3-negative and CXCR3-positive naive CD8 T cells. As to this clonotype: Its matching antigen is unknown.

Study-level results: Sequencing showed both naive subsets with comparably high diversity, and memory CD8+ cells much lower. Whereas memory cells differed, naive CXCR3-negative and CXCR3-positive cells shared similar TRBV-TRBJ usage.

The TRB cDNA libraries were prepared by 5' RACE with UMI labels. TCRdb re-called the 5' RACE reads, yielding one record per CDR3 amino acid sequence without DNA. The repertoire table contains about 130,000 distinct CDR3 sequences. CD45RO-CCR7+CD27+CD95- was the phenotype of naive CD8+ T cells. CDR1 is MDHEN, CDR2 SYDVKM, per germline. CDR3 size: 16 residues. V is TRBV28 and J is TRBJ2-5; without DNA, the TCRdb call of TRBD1 cannot be checked. The sample taken for sequencing was naive CXCR3- CD8+ T cells from blood. Sample subset: CD45RO-CCR7+CD27+CD95- naive CD8+ T cells lacking CXCR3 (TNR3-). The receptor comes from a human donor in good health. Some clones in this sample may be carry-over from other donors' samples. The CDR3 sequence is CASSFPGPTGGETQYF.